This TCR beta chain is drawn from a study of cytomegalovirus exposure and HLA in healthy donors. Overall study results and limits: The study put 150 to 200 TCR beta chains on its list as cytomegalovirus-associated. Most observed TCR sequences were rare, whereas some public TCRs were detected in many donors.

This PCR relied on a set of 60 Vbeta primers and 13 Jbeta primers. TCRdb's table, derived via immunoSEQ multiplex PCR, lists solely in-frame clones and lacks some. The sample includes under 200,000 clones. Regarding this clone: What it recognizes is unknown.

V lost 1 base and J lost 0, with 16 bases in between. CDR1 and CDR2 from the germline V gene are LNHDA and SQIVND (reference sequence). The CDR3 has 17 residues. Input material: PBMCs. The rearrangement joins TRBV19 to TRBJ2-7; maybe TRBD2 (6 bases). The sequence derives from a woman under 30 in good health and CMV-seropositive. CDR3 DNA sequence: TGTGCCAGTAGTATAGCGAGTGGCGGGGTCAGCTCCTACGAGCAGTACTTC. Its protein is CASSIASGGVSSYEQYF.